This TCR beta chain originates from a study of blood T cell repertoires in COVID-19. Study information: The origin of the acute and convalescent COVID-19 samples was the United States, Italy and Spain.

In the original workflow: Amplification of reference gene primers was used by the study to estimate nucleated cell counts. Clones were read by immunoSEQ multiplex PCR, and TCRdb kept only the in-frame ones, dropping some. V and J calls and clone size are copied from that table; D and trimming were computed from the DNA. The table includes 290,000 or so clones, 75% to 95% detected once. The CDR3 spans 15 residues. Between the trimmed V and J ends, which lost 0 bases and 5 bases, there was a span of 13 bases. In germline, CDR1 is SEHNR, CDR2 FQNEAQ (reference sequence). All enrollees were roughly 18 to 89 years old and from fewer than 25 US areas.

The sequence derives from a woman between 25 and 40 years old who had recovered from COVID-19. V gene TRBV7-9 combines with J gene TRBJ1-1, with a possible D match to TRBD1 (6 bases). Specimen: PBMCs or T cells enriched from blood (not recorded which). The CDR3 sequence: CASSLAGPGVTEAFF. In nucleotides, the CDR3 is TGTGCCAGCAGCTTAGCGGGACCAGGGGTAACTGAAGCTTTCTTT.